The following is a T cell receptor beta chain sequence with its context. The data were taken from a study of control samples from healthy donors and cancer patients. Profiling relied on immunoSEQ multiplex PCR, and the TCRdb table lists in-frame clones only, not all of them. The sample lists 90,000 to 140,000 clones; about 80% were seen once. V trimming: 4 bases; J trimming: 0 bases; junction bases outside the gene matches: 8. The germline gives CDR1 PRHDT, CDR2 FYEKMQ (reference sequence). The CDR3 has 16 residues. Sequencing used blood. The rearrangement links TRBV13 to TRBJ2-5, with 7 nucleotides matching TRBD2. This clonotype originated in a woman aged 50 to 65 in good health. In DNA, the CDR3 is TGTGCCAGCAGCTCTACTAGCGATCAGTACCAAGAGACCCAGTACTTC. It codes for CASSSTSDQYQETQYF.